A selection of T cell receptor beta chains follows, all from one sample in a study of regulatory T cells in long-lasting Graves disease. From the multiplex PCR reads, TCRdb called clonotypes with MiXCR, one entry per CDR3 protein. The sample holds over 350,000 distinct CDR3 sequences; roughly 20% are singletons and the top ten take 20%. This material consisted of peripheral blood mononuclear cells (PBMCs), taken when the disease was refractory, from a patient treated with antithyroid drugs. The source of these receptors is a female donor with Graves disease. Both conserved end residues are part of each CDR3. Each record gives: V gene, D gene, clone size, J gene, CDR3 DNA, CDR3 protein. A D gene is named only where the DNA matches it firmly. Expanded clones get a size class; other rows say once, few or many, or leave the size out.

>TRBV20-1|TRBD1|many|TRBJ2-5
TGCAGTGCTACTTGCCCGGACAGGGACCCAGAGACCCAGTACTTC
CSATCPDRDPETQYF
>TRBV5-1|.|once|TRBJ2-1
TGCGCCAGCAGCGCGGGGGACACCTCCTACAATGAGCAGTTCTTC
CASSAGDTSYNEQFF
>TRBV6-1|TRBD2|many|TRBJ2-7
TGTGCCAGCAGTGATCGACTAGCGGGAGGCCCCACTGACGAGCAGTACTTC
CASSDRLAGGPTDEQYF
>TRBV20-1|TRBD2|many|TRBJ2-7
TGCAGTGCTAGGGGGACTAGCGGGGTCGAGCAGTACTTC
CSARGTSGVEQYF
>TRBV7-3|TRBD1|.|TRBJ1-1
TGTGCCAGCAGCTTAGGCCCGACAGGGCGCCTGAACACTGAAGCTTTCTTT
CASSLGPTGRLNTEAFF
>TRBV10-3|TRBD2|.|TRBJ2-3
TGTGCCATCGGGACTAGCGGGGGCACAGATACGCAGTATTTT
CAIGTSGGTDTQYF
>TRBV11-2|.|few|TRBJ2-7
TGTGCCAGCAGCTTAGAATTCAGCCCAGCCTACGAGCAGTACTTC
CASSLEFSPAYEQYF
>TRBV14|.|few|TRBJ1-4
TGTGCCAGCAGCCATGGTTCGGCAGGGATTAATGAAAAACTGTTTTTT
CASSHGSAGINEKLFF
>TRBV4-1|TRBD1|.|TRBJ2-4
TGCGCCAGCAGCCAACCGGGACAGGGGGATCTAACCAAAAACATTCAGTACTTC
CASSQPGQGDLTKNIQYF
>TRBV12-3/TRBV12-4|TRBD2|many|TRBJ2-5
TGTGCCAGCAGTTTACGGCTAGCGGGAGTTGGAGAGACCCAGTACTTC
CASSLRLAGVGETQYF
>TRBV6-1|.|many|TRBJ1-1
TGTGCCAGCAGGAGGGCCGCTACTTTGAACACTGAAGCTTTCTTT
CASRRAATLNTEAFF
>TRBV6-1|TRBD1|few|TRBJ1-1
TGTGCCAACAGTGTCCGAACCGGGACAGGGGGCAGGAACACTGAAGCTTTCTTT
CANSVRTGTGGRNTEAFF
>TRBV10-3|.|many|TRBJ2-7
TGTGCCATCAGCGTATCAGGGTCCTCCTCCTACGAGCAGTACTTC
CAISVSGSSSYEQYF
>TRBV10-3|.|few|TRBJ2-7
TGTGCCATCAGTGAGTCGATCCGATACGAGCAGTACTTC
CAISESIRYEQYF
>TRBV20-1|TRBD2|.|TRBJ2-2
TGCAGTGCTACCGTAGCGGGACGCAACACCGGGGAGCTGTTTTTT
CSATVAGRNTGELFF
>TRBV3-1|.|.|TRBJ2-7
TGTGCCAGCAGCCAAGTAGGAGGGGAGCAGTACTTC
CASSQVGGEQYF
>TRBV13|.|.|TRBJ2-1
TGTGCCAGCGGTCATGAGCAGTTCTTC
CASGHEQFF
>TRBV5-4|.|.|TRBJ1-2
TGTGCCAGCAGCTTAGGGGGGGCCTCTGTTGGCTGCACCTTC
CASSLGGASVGCTF
>TRBV10-3|.|.|TRBJ2-7
TGTGCCATCAGTGAAACAGGGCCCGAGCAGTACTTC
CAISETGPEQYF
>TRBV6-1|TRBD2|many|TRBJ2-7
TGTGCCAGCAGAAGGACTAGCGGATCACTGGAACTTTACGAGCAGTACTTC
CASRRTSGSLELYEQYF
>TRBV12-3/TRBV12-4|.|many|TRBJ1-6
TGTGCCAGCAGACCCGGCCAAACGGCATCACCCCTCCACTTT
CASRPGQTASPLHF
>TRBV6-2/TRBV6-3|.|many|TRBJ1-1
TGTGCCAGCAGTTACTCTAAGTTAGGTGAAGCTTTCTTT
CASSYSKLGEAFF
>TRBV20-1|TRBD1|many|TRBJ1-3
TGCAGTGCTAGGCACTCAGGGGGCGCGGGAAACACCATATATTTT
CSARHSGGAGNTIYF
>TRBV10-2|.|many|TRBJ1-2
TGCGCCAGCAGTGCGGGGCGATCGGACTATGGCTACACCTTC
CASSAGRSDYGYTF
>TRBV3-1|TRBD1|few|TRBJ2-2
TGTGCCAGCAGCCGGACAGGGGGAGAGAACACCGGGGAGCTGTTTTTT
CASSRTGGENTGELFF
>TRBV30|.|.|TRBJ1-6
TGTGCCTGGAGTCTTCAAGGGGCACCCCCCCACTTT
CAWSLQGAPPHF
>TRBV29-1|.|few|TRBJ2-2
TGCAGCGCTTCAGGTTGGGAGCACACCGGGGAGCTGTTTTTT
CSASGWEHTGELFF
>TRBV6-5|.|many|TRBJ2-7
TGTGCCAGCAGTTTAATTCGGGGCCTTACCTACGAGCAGTACTTC
CASSLIRGLTYEQYF
>TRBV6-1|TRBD2|many|TRBJ2-7
TGTGCCAGCAGTCGGGCCGCCCTTAGCGGGAGGGCCCTCCACGAGCAGTACTTC
CASSRAALSGRALHEQYF
>TRBV29-1|.|many|TRBJ2-2
TGCAGCGCTAAAGGGACATACACCGGGGAGCTGTTTTTT
CSAKGTYTGELFF
>TRBV7-2|TRBD1|few|TRBJ1-6
TGTGCCAGCAGCTCCTCCCTCGGACAGGGAAACTATAATTCACCCCTCCACTTT
CASSSSLGQGNYNSPLHF
>TRBV30|.|.|TRBJ2-4
TGTGCCTTTCGGACGGAGGTAGCCAAAAACATTCAGTACTTC
CAFRTEVAKNIQYF
>TRBV30|.|.|TRBJ2-7
TGTGCCTGGAGGGCACACACGGTCCCCGAGCAGTACTTC
CAWRAHTVPEQYF
>TRBV20-1|.|many|TRBJ1-6
TGCAGTGCTAGCGCCCTAGGTGGCGGTAATTCACCCCTCCACTTT
CSASALGGGNSPLHF
>TRBV9|.|.|TRBJ1-6
TGTGCCAGCAGCGTAGATGGTTCACCCCTCCACTTT
CASSVDGSPLHF
>TRBV27|.|many|TRBJ1-2
TGTGCCAGCAGTGCGGAGCAGACTACCTATGGCTACACCTTC
CASSAEQTTYGYTF
>TRBV7-6|TRBD1|many|TRBJ2-2
TGTGCCAGCAGCCTTTGGCCCGGGACAGGGGTTTTAGCGGGAAGGACCGGGGAGCTGTTTTTT
CASSLWPGTGVLAGRTGELFF
>TRBV4-1|TRBD2|few|TRBJ2-5
TGCGCCAGCAGCCAAGGGCTAGCGGAAGAGACCCAGTACTTC
CASSQGLAEETQYF
>TRBV2|.|many|TRBJ1-2
TGTGCCAGCAGTGATTCGGCAGTATATGGCTACACCTTC
CASSDSAVYGYTF
>TRBV29-1|TRBD2|few|TRBJ2-7
TGCAGCGTTTCGGGACTAGCGGTACGAGGCTACGAGCAGTACTTC
CSVSGLAVRGYEQYF